These 22 T cell receptor beta chains share one sample of origin, sequenced in a study of cytomegalovirus exposure and HLA in healthy donors. 60 Vbeta and 13 Jbeta primers were used in PCR. Repertoires were generated with immunoSEQ multiplex PCR, while TCRdb's copy carries only in-frame clones and drops some. The table has under 140,000 clones, around 78% seen once. Source material: PBMCs. Receptors originate from a woman aged 25 to 39 in good health and CMV-seronegative.

The chain employs TRBV30 and TRBJ2-3; weak D call: TRBD1 (5 bases). Trimming took off 4 bases at V and 2 bases at J, with 16 bases between the two ends. The CDR3 loop spans 15 amino acids. From germline, CDR1 is GTSNPN and CDR2 SVGIG (reference sequence). CDR3 DNA sequence: TGTGCCTGGACCAAGAGGCAGGGATACACAGATACGCAGTATTTT. Its translation is CAWTKRQGYTDTQYF.

This rearrangement joins TRBV7-2 to TRBJ2-7; 7 nucleotides agree with TRBD1. CDR1 SGHTA and CDR2 FQGNSA come from the germline V gene. This CDR3 has 14 residues. V dropped 5 bases and J dropped 7; count of bases not matched to a gene: 11. The CDR3 nucleotides are TGTGCCAGCAGCCCAAGGACAGGCTCCCTAGAGCAGTACTTC. Its translation: CASSPRTGSLEQYF.

This clone was observed a few times. The chain has TRBV28 and TRBJ2-1; D possibly corresponds to TRBD1 (6 bases). This CDR3 spans 12 amino acids. Per the germline V gene, CDR1 is MDHEN and CDR2 is SYDVKM. Between the trimmed V and J ends, which lost 3 bases and 12 bases, there was a span of 12 bases. The CDR3 here is CASSLPLGGQFF. In nucleotides, the CDR3 is TGTGCCAGCAGTTTGCCGTTAGGGGGGCAGTTCTTC.

The CDR3 loop reads CASSLLGLGQPQHF. CDR3 sequence (DNA): TGTGCCAGCAGTTTATTGGGACTCGGTCAGCCCCAGCATTTT. The rearrangement uses TRBV28 and TRBJ1-5, with a tentative D call TRBD1 (5 bases). V was cut by 1 base and J by 6 bases, with 10 bases left in between. CDR3 size: 14 residues. Germline values: CDR1 MDHEN, CDR2 SYDVKM.

A note on this clone: Other DNA sequences in the same sample also yield this CDR3. V usage is TRBV28 and J usage is TRBJ1-1, with no clear D. Trimming took off 2 bases at V and 5 bases at J, with 6 bases between the two ends. The CDR3 length is 12 residues. CDR1 is MDHEN, CDR2 SYDVKM, per germline. The CDR3 DNA follows: TGTGCCAGCAGTTTAAGCCGGACTGAAGCTTTCTTT. It specifies CASSLSRTEAFF.

The chain recombines TRBV2 with TRBJ2-1, with TRBD2 matching over 7 bases. CDR1 and CDR2 from the germline V gene are SNHLY and FYNNEI. V trimming: 3 bases; J trimming: 2 bases; junction bases outside the gene matches: 4. The CDR3 runs 15 residues. Written as DNA, the CDR3 is TGTGCCAGCAGTGAGTCGAGCGGGACCTACAATGAGCAGTTCTTC. Translation gives CASSESSGTYNEQFF.

The V call is TRBV4-1, the J call TRBJ1-1; 7 bases agree with TRBD1. The CDR3 loop spans 15 amino acids. J was trimmed by 8 bases and V by 0 bases; bases with no gene match: 9. CDR1 MGHRA and CDR2 YSYEKL come from the germline V gene. CDR3 protein: CASSQDPGQDGEAFF. CDR3 bases: TGCGCCAGCAGCCAAGATCCCGGACAGGACGGAGAAGCTTTCTTT.

This sequence joins TRBV5-1 and TRBJ2-7, with D perhaps matching TRBD2 (5 bases). Trimming stripped 0 bases from V and 6 bases from J, with 7 bases between. Germline assignment: CDR1 SGHRS and CDR2 YFSETQ. The CDR3 loop spans 12 amino acids. The CDR3 sequence is CASSLGRGEQYF. CDR3 DNA: TGCGCCAGCAGCTTGGGTCGGGGCGAGCAGTACTTC.

The J gene is TRBJ1-1, the V gene TRBV11-3; D unclear. The CDR3 runs 15 residues. Germline CDR1 reads SGHNT; CDR2 reads YENEEA. V was cut by 0 bases and J by 1 base, with 9 bases left in between. The CDR3 reads CASSLDPGSNTEAFF. The CDR3 nucleotides are TGTGCCAGCAGCTTAGATCCGGGTTCGAACACTGAAGCTTTCTTT.

The J gene is TRBJ1-5, the V gene TRBV2; possible D gene TRBD1, 6 bases. V dropped 2 bases and J dropped 9 bases, with 20 bases sitting between them. The CDR3 totals 16 residues. CDR1 is SNHLY and CDR2 is FYNNEI in the germline V gene. The DNA for the CDR3 is TGTGCCAGCAGTGAACACCCCCTGGGGGCCCAGGGGCCCCAGCATTTT. Amino acids: CASSEHPLGAQGPQHF.

This rearrangement joins TRBV28 to TRBJ2-1; D may be TRBD1 (5 bases). Germline CDR1 and CDR2: MDHEN and SYDVKM. Trimming shortened V by 6 bases and J by 0 bases, and 6 bases separated the two germline ends. The CDR3 is made up of 13 amino acids. The CDR3 coding sequence is TGTGCCAGCAGGGGGCGCTCCTACAATGAGCAGTTCTTC. Residues: CASRGRSYNEQFF.

This clone appeared a few times. The chain carries TRBV28 and TRBJ2-4, with a weak D call TRBD1 (5 bases). V lost 5 bases to trimming and J lost 6 bases, with 11 bases between them. Germline CDR1 and CDR2: MDHEN and SYDVKM. The CDR3 extends over 13 amino acids. The CDR3 spells CASSKQGSNIQYF. CDR3 bases: TGTGCCAGCAGTAAGCAGGGATCAAACATTCAGTACTTC.

The CDR3 region is CASSDSNSGVGEQFF. As DNA, the CDR3 is TGTGCCAGCAGTGACTCGAATTCGGGAGTTGGTGAGCAGTTCTTC. The chain carries TRBV6-4 and TRBJ2-1; D perhaps matches TRBD2 (6 bases). Per germline, CDR1 MRHNA and CDR2 SNTAGT. V was cut by 0 bases and J by 9 bases, with 15 bases left in between. This CDR3 region has 15 residues.

The J gene is TRBJ2-7, the V gene TRBV28, with 9 bases aligning to TRBD1. The CDR3 is made up of 15 amino acids. Trimming at V came to 7 bases and at J to 4 bases, leaving 11 bases not matched to a gene. Germline V CDR1 and CDR2: MDHEN, SYDVKM. CDR3 residues: CASTQPGQGRYEQYF. For the CDR3, the DNA is TGTGCCAGCACCCAACCGGGACAGGGCCGTTACGAGCAGTACTTC. Full variable domain (rest looked up from reference TRBV28 and TRBJ2-7): DVKVTQSSRYLVKRTGEKVFLECVQDMDHENMFWYRQDPGLGLRLIYFSYDVKMKEKGDIPEGYSVSREKKERFSLILESASTNQTSMYLCASTQPGQGRYEQYFGPGTRLTVT.

CDR3 protein: CASSLADTEAFF. The CDR3 coding sequence is TGTGCCAGCAGCTTAGCCGACACTGAAGCTTTCTTT. The genes are TRBV5-4 and TRBJ1-1; no clear D gene. This CDR3 has 12 amino acids. With 2 bases removed from V and 3 bases from J, the gap between germline ends came to 5 bases. Germline V gene sequence: CDR1 SGHNT, CDR2 YYREEE (reference sequence).

The rearrangement joins TRBV5-1 to TRBJ2-7, with D perhaps matching TRBD1 (6 bases). The V end was cut by 0 bases, the J end by 5 bases, with 15 bases between. The germline CDR1 and CDR2 sequences are SGHRS and YFSETQ. The CDR3 runs to 15 residues. CDR3 coding DNA: TGCGCCAGCAGCTTGGCGAGAGGGACATTCGACGAGCAGTACTTC. Protein sequence: CASSLARGTFDEQYF.

The chain links TRBV5-6 to TRBJ1-5; 7 nucleotides agree with TRBD1. V trimming: 4 bases; J trimming: 5 bases; junction bases outside the gene matches: 12. From germline, CDR1 is SGHDT and CDR2 YYEEEE. The CDR3 consists of 16 residues. The CDR3 sequence: CASSHGFGQADQPQHF. The CDR3, as DNA: TGTGCCAGCAGCCATGGATTTGGACAGGCAGATCAGCCCCAGCATTTT.

The chain uses TRBV7-9 and TRBJ2-2; TRBD1 agrees at 11 bases. V lost 3 bases to trimming and J lost 5 bases; unmatched junction nucleotides: 5. The germline CDR1 and CDR2 sequences are SEHNR and FQNEAQ (reference sequence). The CDR3 loop spans 16 amino acids. Here the CDR3 DNA reads TGTGCCAGCAGCTTCCCAGGGACAGGGGGTACCGGGGAGCTGTTTTTT. Translating it yields CASSFPGTGGTGELFF.

The rearrangement joins TRBV6-1 to TRBJ1-5, with 10 bases matching TRBD1. The germline V gene encodes CDR1 MNHNS and CDR2 SASEGT. The CDR3 runs to 19 residues. J gave up 1 base and V 2 bases, and 11 bases lay outside the gene matches. The DNA for the CDR3 is TGTGCCAGCAGTGAACGGGACAGGGGATGGGTTAGGAGCAATCAGCCCCAGCATTTT. Translation gives CASSERDRGWVRSNQPQHF.

The chain uses TRBV19 and TRBJ1-1; D not certain. Trimming took off 6 bases at V and 2 bases at J, with 7 bases between the two ends. There are 12 residues in the CDR3. Germline CDR1 and CDR2: LNHDA and SQIVND (reference sequence). In DNA, the CDR3 is TGTGCCAGTAGCCCGTTAAACACTGAAGCTTTCTTT. This sequence encodes CASSPLNTEAFF. The full variable domain, its missing parts supplied by reference TRBV19 and TRBJ1-1, is DGGITQSPKYLFRKEGQNVTLSCEQNLNHDAMYWYRQDPGQGLRLIYYSQIVNDFQKGDIAEGYSVSREKKESFPLTVTSAQKNPTAFYLCASSPLNTEAFFGQGTRLTVV.

This rearrangement joins TRBV29-1 to TRBJ2-5, with 8 positions matching TRBD2. The V and J ends lost 0 bases and 7 bases, in that order; junction bases with no gene match: 13. The CDR3 sequence is 16 residues long. Germline CDR1 SQVTM, CDR2 ANQGSEA. The CDR3 nucleotides read TGCAGCGTTGAAGAGGCGGTAGCGGGACTGCATGGGACCCAGTACTTC. Encoded protein: CSVEEAVAGLHGTQYF.

The rearrangement links TRBV10-3 to TRBJ2-5, with 7 bases lining up with TRBD1. From germline, CDR1 is ENHRY and CDR2 SYGVKD. Trimming at V came to 4 bases and at J to 1 base, leaving 0 bases not matched to a gene. The CDR3 is 13 amino acids. CDR3 sequence (DNA): TGTGCCATCAGTGGGGACAGCCAAGAGACCCAGTACTTC. The encoded protein is CAISGDSQETQYF.